This is a list of T cell receptor beta chains from one sample in a study of T-cell reconstitution after alpha-beta-depleted transplantation in children. One entry per CDR3 protein results from TCRdb running MiXCR on the PCR reads. The table lists 600,000 or so distinct CDR3 sequences, roughly 23% of them singletons. The sequencing here drew on PBMCs, mostly from graft donor cells, taken 360 days after TCRalphabeta/CD19-depleted stem cell transplant. The receptors shown here come from a boy less than two years old who had a stem cell transplant for acute myeloid leukemia, so the T cells may come from the graft donor. The CDR3 runs from the conserved cysteine through the conserved F or W. D genes are given only for firm matches. A clone size is listed for some rows: how often the clone was seen (once, few, many), or a class if it is expanded.

j_gene | d_gene | v_gene | abundance | CDR3nt | CDR3aa
TRBJ2-5 | NA | TRBV20-1 | many | TGCAGTGCTAGAGTTGGGGGGGGCGGGCAAGAGACCCAGTACTTC | CSARVGGGGQETQYF
TRBJ1-6 | NA | TRBV5-1 | NA | TGCGCCAGCAGCTCTTCGCGGACGGATTCACCCCTCCACTTT | CASSSSRTDSPLHF
TRBJ2-2 | NA | TRBV24-1 | few | TGTGCCACCAGTGATTGGGCGGGCTCTAACACCGGGGAGCTGTTTTTT | CATSDWAGSNTGELFF
TRBJ2-5 | TRBD2 | TRBV20-1 | NA | TGCAGTGCCGCCGGGGCTAGCGGGGGGCAAGAGACCCAGTACTTC | CSAAGASGGQETQYF
TRBJ2-5 | NA | TRBV5-6 | few | TGTGCCAGCAGCTGGTCCCCCGGGGGAGAGACCCAGTACTTC | CASSWSPGGETQYF
TRBJ1-3 | NA | TRBV20-1 | NA | TGCAGTGCTGGCGGGAGTTTTGGAAACACCATATATTTT | CSAGGSFGNTIYF
TRBJ2-3 | NA | TRBV6-6 | NA | TGTGCCAGCACTTCGTGGGATACGCAGTATTTT | CASTSWDTQYF
TRBJ2-2 | TRBD1 | TRBV28 | few | TGTGCCAGCAGTACACAGGGGAAAACCGGGGAGCTGTTTTTT | CASSTQGKTGELFF
TRBJ1-3 | NA | TRBV10-3 | NA | TGTGCCATCAGTGACCCCTGGGGGGCAGCGGGCGACACCATATATTTT | CAISDPWGAAGDTIYF
TRBJ1-4 | NA | TRBV6-5 | few | TGTGCCAGCAGTTACTCGACCCAGGTTGAAAAACTGTTTTTT | CASSYSTQVEKLFF
TRBJ2-1 | TRBD1 | TRBV5-1 | few | TGCGCCAGCAGCTTTGTTGCGGGACAGGGTCGCAATGAGCAGTTCTTC | CASSFVAGQGRNEQFF
TRBJ1-3 | NA | TRBV29-1 | few | TGCAGCGTTGAAGACCTGGCGGCCCAGGGTCCTGGAAACACCATATATTTT | CSVEDLAAQGPGNTIYF
TRBJ2-7 | NA | TRBV7-2 | few | TGTGCCAGCAGCTTGATATCTGTAGGGGGTACCTACGAGCAGTACTTC | CASSLISVGGTYEQYF
TRBJ2-5 | TRBD2 | TRBV9 | few | TGTGCCAGCAGCTACGGCGGGGGGGCAAATCAAGAGACCCAGTACTTC | CASSYGGGANQETQYF
TRBJ2-7 | NA | TRBV7-2 | few | TGTGCCAGCTCCCCCCAAGTAGGTTTCTACGAGCAGTACTTC | CASSPQVGFYEQYF
TRBJ1-5 | NA | TRBV5-1 | few | TGCGCCAGCAGTCCGGGGATTTATAGCAATCAGCCCCAGCATTTT | CASSPGIYSNQPQHF
TRBJ1-5 | NA | TRBV12-3/TRBV12-4 | NA | TGTGCCAGCAGTCCCCCCTCCGGGGGTAGCAATCAGCCCCAGCATTTT | CASSPPSGGSNQPQHF
TRBJ2-3 | NA | TRBV7-3 | many | TGTGCCAGCAGCTTAACGGGGGCAGGGGAGGACCATACGCAGTATTTT | CASSLTGAGEDHTQYF
TRBJ2-7 | TRBD2 | TRBV29-1 | many | TGCAGCGTTGAAGGACTAGCGGGGTTCTACGAGCAGTACTTC | CSVEGLAGFYEQYF
TRBJ2-5 | TRBD1 | TRBV20-1 | few | TGCAGTGCTAGAGAGAGGGGGACAGGGGCTCTAGAGACCCAGTACTTC | CSARERGTGALETQYF
TRBJ2-5 | TRBD1 | TRBV29-1 | few | TGCAGCGGGAGACAGGGAATGGAGACCCAGTACTTC | CSGRQGMETQYF
TRBJ1-2 | NA | TRBV5-1 | few | TGCGCCAGCAGCCAATTCAGAGAAGGGACGTACGGATTCTATGGCTACACCTTC | CASSQFREGTYGFYGYTF
TRBJ1-2 | NA | TRBV6-6 | NA | TGTGCCAGCAGTTACGGGCAGGGCGGCTACACCTTC | CASSYGQGGYTF
TRBJ1-4 | NA | TRBV12-3/TRBV12-4 | many | TGTGCCAGCAGTTTAGCGATGCAGGATCCTGAAAAACTGTTTTTT | CASSLAMQDPEKLFF
TRBJ2-3 | NA | TRBV7-2 | few | TGTGCCAGCAGCTTAAGCCGGGACAGCACAGATACGCAGTATTTT | CASSLSRDSTDTQYF
TRBJ2-1 | TRBD2 | TRBV15 | many | TGTGCCACCAGCAGAGATAGCGGGGGCCCCTACAATGAGCAGTTCTTC | CATSRDSGGPYNEQFF
TRBJ2-2 | NA | TRBV11-2 | many | TGTGCCAGCAGTCTTACACCGGGACTCCTAGACACCGGGGAGCTGTTTTTT | CASSLTPGLLDTGELFF
TRBJ2-1 | TRBD2 | TRBV7-9 | many | TGTGCCAGCAGGGGGGACTACCCGGTCGAGGGAGAGCAGTTCTTC | CASRGDYPVEGEQFF
TRBJ2-1 | NA | TRBV20-1 | few | TGCAGTGCCCGGAAAGTCGATGAGCAGTTCTTC | CSARKVDEQFF
TRBJ2-1 | NA | TRBV12-3/TRBV12-4 | NA | TGTGCCAGCAGTTTTGGGGGTTTTGAGCAGTTCTTC | CASSFGGFEQFF